This TCR beta chain was documented in a study of blood T cell repertoires in COVID-19. For the study at large: Material from acute and convalescent COVID-19 was sourced from the United States, Italy and Spain. The cDNA or gDNA used as material had been derived from T cells, B-cell-depleted T cells, or PBMCs.

The CDR3 is made up of 16 amino acids. The V gene's germline CDR1 is MNHNS and CDR2 SASEGT. V lost 1 base, J lost 1 base, and 4 bases stayed unmatched. Under the authors' procedure: Researchers report that nucleated cell counts were estimated from reference gene primer amplification. Assay: immunoSEQ multiplex PCR; the TCRdb copy retains only in-frame clones and omits some. V, J and clone size are those of that table, while D and trimming were read from the DNA. Of under 300,000 clones listed, approximately 88% are singletons. The receptor's source is a woman between 25 and 40 years old with acute or convalescent COVID-19. Sequencing was carried out using peripheral blood. V gene TRBV6-1 combines with J gene TRBJ2-3; 8 bases line up with TRBD1. CDR3 coding DNA: TGTGCCAGCAGTGAAGGGACAGGGCTTGGCACAGATACGCAGTATTTT. Translating gives CASSEGTGLGTDTQYF.